This T cell receptor (beta chain) was captured by sequencing in a study of T cells after yellow fever vaccination. Looking at the study overall: The SMART-Seq v4 Ultra Low Input method served to prepare the low-cell-number fractions. Study observations and caveats: Abundant bulk-derived clonotypes could contaminate FACS-sorted repertoires.

To note about this clonotype: Its antigen is unknown.

V dropped 0 bases and J dropped 4 bases, with 12 bases sitting between them. The CDR3 sequence is 14 residues long. Per germline, CDR1 DFQATT and CDR2 SNEGSKA (reference sequence). UMIs and a universal primer site were added when TCR cDNA was made by 5'RACE template switching. TCRdb reprocessed the 5' RACE reads via MiXCR and lists one record per CDR3 protein. The sample shows 620,000 or so distinct CDR3 sequences, 9% to 15% of them seen only once. The sequences come from PBMCs, collected on the day of the yellow fever booster vaccination. The rearrangement joins TRBV20-1 to TRBJ1-1; D is unclear. The receptor was derived from a man aged 25-45 years who received the YFV17D yellow fever vaccine. CDR3 residues: CSARDGSGGTEAFF. DNA for the CDR3: TGCAGTGCTAGAGATGGTTCGGGTGGCACTGAAGCTTTCTTT.